This T cell receptor (beta chain) was observed in a study of control samples from healthy donors and cancer patients. V dropped 5 bases and J dropped 9; count of bases not matched to a gene: 13. This CDR3 spans 16 amino acids. CDR1 and CDR2 from the germline V gene are PRHDT and FYEKMQ (reference sequence). The method was immunoSEQ multiplex PCR; TCRdb's version includes in-frame clones alone and lacks a portion of them. The repertoire holds approximately 92,000 clones, with 85% to 95% as singletons. The J gene is TRBJ2-1, the V gene TRBV13, with 10 positions matching TRBD2. Sequencing input: blood. This TCR was recovered from a woman aged 25 to 39 in good health. The CDR3 protein is CASSTGTSDWWGEQFF. DNA for the CDR3: TGTGCCAGCAGCACTGGGACTAGCGATTGGTGGGGTGAGCAGTTCTTC.